Below are 19 T cell receptor beta chains sequenced from a single sample in a study of T cell responses to AZD1222 COVID-19 vaccine. Method: immunoSEQ multiplex PCR; TCRdb's copy keeps in-frame clones and lacks some. The sample lists 97,000 or so clones, approximately 84% occurring once. The material was peripheral blood, obtained on day 0 of AZD1222 vaccination. The receptors were gathered from an adult in good health.

The rearrangement joins TRBV9 to TRBJ2-1; TRBD2 agrees at 11 bases. The germline gives CDR1 SGDLS, CDR2 YYNGEE. The CDR3 is made up of 18 amino acids. The V segment lost 1 base and the J segment 1 base; nucleotides outside the gene matches: 7. CDR3 sequence (DNA): TGTGCCAGCAGCGTAAGAGATCTAGCGGGAGGATCCTACAATGAGCAGTTCTTC. Translated: CASSVRDLAGGSYNEQFF.

This clone was seen a single time. The V gene is TRBV5-6, the J gene TRBJ1-6; 10 positions match TRBD1. After removal of 1 base from V and 10 bases from J, the junction contained 5 bases not matched to a gene. The CDR3 length is 15 residues. Germline CDR1 reads SGHDT; CDR2 reads YYEEEE. As DNA, the CDR3 is TGTGCCAGCAGCTTGCCCGGGACAGGGGTCTCACCCCTCCACTTT. Encoded protein: CASSLPGTGVSPLHF.

The chain links TRBV6-5 to TRBJ1-4, with D possibly matching TRBD1 (5 bases). V lost 10 bases and J 8 bases, leaving 20 bases between the germline ends. The CDR3 is made up of 14 amino acids. CDR1 and CDR2 from the germline V gene are MNHEY and SVGAGI. CDR3 loop: CAIPPSAEGEKLFF. The CDR3 nucleotides are TGTGCCATCCCCCCCTCAGCGGAGGGGGAAAAACTGTTTTTT.

This clone came up once. The chain has TRBV7-9 and TRBJ1-2; D might be TRBD1 (6 bases). The CDR3 is 16 amino acids. CDR1 and CDR2 (germline): SEHNR, FQNEAQ (reference sequence). Between the trimmed V and J ends, which lost 6 bases and 5 bases, there was a span of 22 bases. The CDR3 sequence is CASSSDSTTLPYGYTF. In DNA, the CDR3 is TGTGCCAGCAGTTCGGACAGCACGACCCTACCTTATGGCTACACCTTC.

The CDR3 loop is CASSLDFTWQFF. The CDR3 DNA is TGTGCCAGCAGCTTAGATTTCACTTGGCAGTTCTTC. V and J are TRBV11-3 and TRBJ2-1, with D hard to call. Germline V gives CDR1 SGHNT, CDR2 YENEEA. The CDR3 covers 12 residues. V lost 0 bases, J lost 12 bases, and 9 bases lay in between. The whole variable domain, filled in from reference TRBV11-3 and TRBJ2-1, reads EAGVVQSPRYKIIEKKQPVAFWCNPISGHNTLYWYLQNLGQGPELLIRYENEEAVDDSQLPKDRFSAERLKGVDSTLKIQPAELGDSAVYLCASSLDFTWQFFGPGTRLTVL.

The CDR3 sequence: CASRIRGTSNYGYTF. CDR3 bases: TGTGCCAGCAGAATTAGGGGGACCTCTAACTATGGCTACACCTTC. This chain connects TRBV28 to TRBJ1-2; possible D gene TRBD1, 6 bases. Germline V lookup: CDR1 MDHEN, CDR2 SYDVKM. The germline V and J ends were trimmed by 6 bases and 0 bases, with 14 bases remaining between them. The CDR3 extends over 15 amino acids.

This chain connects TRBV6-5 to TRBJ1-4; D possibly corresponds to TRBD1 (5 bases). V lost 6 bases to trimming and J lost 4 bases, with 12 bases between them. Looked up from germline, CDR1 is MNHEY and CDR2 is SVGAGI. This CDR3 has 14 residues. The CDR3 protein is CASRGTGFNEKLFF. The CDR3 DNA sequence: TGTGCCAGCAGGGGTACAGGCTTTAATGAAAAACTGTTTTTT.

V usage is TRBV24-1 and J usage is TRBJ2-7, with 13 bases fitting TRBD2. The V gene's germline CDR1 is KGHDR and CDR2 SFDVKD. V lost 2 bases, J lost 2 bases, and 8 bases stayed unmatched. The CDR3 covers 18 residues. The CDR3, as DNA: TGTGCCACCAGTGATTCAGGAACTAGCGGGAGGGGGACCTACGAGCAGTACTTC. Translation: CATSDSGTSGRGTYEQYF.

This chain links TRBV19 with TRBJ1-1; D is unclear. V lost 8 bases, J lost 4 bases, and 14 bases lay in between. Germline CDR1 is LNHDA and CDR2 is SQIVND (reference sequence). This CDR3 has 13 amino acids. The CDR3 loop reads CASSFQPGTEAFF. DNA of the CDR3: TGTGCCAGTTCCTTTCAACCGGGCACTGAAGCTTTCTTT.

The chain combines TRBV10-2 with TRBJ1-5; 7 bases are shared with TRBD1. V shed 8 bases and J 7 bases; nucleotides not matched to a gene: 11. The V gene's germline CDR1 is WSHSY and CDR2 SAAADI. This CDR3 comprises 14 residues. In nucleotides, the CDR3 is TGCGCCAGCTCCACCGACAGGGTTAAGCAGCCCCAGCATTTT. It specifies CASSTDRVKQPQHF.

V and J are TRBV7-3 and TRBJ2-2, with 9 positions matching TRBD2. With 5 bases clipped from V and 7 bases from J, the junction kept 8 bases outside the gene matches. Looked up from germline, CDR1 is SGHTA and CDR2 is FQGTGA. The CDR3 has 15 residues. The CDR3 is CASSPLLAGGGELFF. For the CDR3, the DNA is TGTGCCAGCAGCCCCCTACTAGCGGGTGGCGGGGAGCTGTTTTTT.

The chain couples TRBV10-3 to TRBJ2-7, with 8 nucleotides matching TRBD2. Per the germline V gene, CDR1 is ENHRY and CDR2 is SYGVKD. The CDR3 length is 14 residues. The trim removed 7 bases at V and 6 bases at J, leaving 11 bases unmatched. This CDR3 reads CAIKDPGGPFEQYF. In DNA, the CDR3 is TGTGCCATCAAGGATCCGGGAGGGCCGTTCGAGCAGTACTTC.

V and J are TRBV10-2 and TRBJ2-7; TRBD1 agrees at 7 bases. Germline V gene lookup returns CDR1 WSHSY and CDR2 SAAADI. The CDR3 extends over 14 amino acids. The V gene end was trimmed by 9 bases and the J gene end by 3 bases; junction bases not matched to a gene: 11. Written as DNA, the CDR3 is TGCGCCAGTACCCCCGGGACAGATATCTACGAGCAGTACTTC. Protein product: CASTPGTDIYEQYF.

The rearrangement uses TRBV18 and TRBJ2-2; 7 bases match TRBD2. This CDR3 spans 18 amino acids. V shed 2 bases and J 2 bases; nucleotides not matched to a gene: 11. Germline V gives CDR1 KGHSH, CDR2 LQKENI. The CDR3 sequence is CASSPVYRASGNTGELFF. The DNA of the CDR3 is TGTGCCAGCTCACCAGTCTATAGGGCTAGCGGAAACACCGGGGAGCTGTTTTTT.

The J gene is TRBJ2-5, the V gene TRBV5-8, with D unclear. The germline V gene has CDR1 SGHTS and CDR2 YDEGEE. CDR3 length equals 14 residues. Trimming pared 0 bases from V and 1 base from J, leaving 7 bases between. The CDR3 loop is CASSLGQPQETQYF. CDR3 DNA sequence: TGTGCCAGCAGCTTGGGGCAGCCCCAAGAGACCCAGTACTTC.

This chain links TRBV10-1 with TRBJ1-2; 9 bases are a match to TRBD1. The CDR3 extends over 17 amino acids. Germline CDR1 is WNHNN and CDR2 is SYGVQD (reference sequence). Unmatched junction bases numbered 12, after V lost 1 base and J lost 6 bases. CDR3 region: CASSECTTGGGRDGYTF. CDR3 DNA: TGCGCCAGCAGTGAGTGTACTACAGGGGGCGGGCGGGATGGCTACACCTTC.

This clone was seen only once. The chain recombines TRBV29-1 with TRBJ1-1; D unresolved. The CDR3 totals 13 residues. Trimming took off 3 bases at V and 1 base at J, with 9 bases between the two ends. CDR1 SQVTM and CDR2 ANQGSEA come from the germline V gene. For the CDR3, the DNA is TGCAGCGTTGATCGGGCGAGGAACACTGAAGCTTTCTTT. It specifies CSVDRARNTEAFF.

A single count supports this clone. The chain recombines TRBV7-2 with TRBJ2-1; D is unresolved. The germline CDR1 and CDR2 sequences are SGHTA and FQGNSA. The CDR3 length is 17 residues. Trimming took 0 bases from V and 2 from J, leaving 14 bases between them. The CDR3 spells CASSLALVLHPYNEQFF. The DNA for the CDR3 is TGTGCCAGCAGCTTAGCGTTGGTACTACACCCCTACAATGAGCAGTTCTTC. Supplemented by reference TRBV7-2 and TRBJ2-1, the full variable domain reads GAGVSQSPSNKVTEKGKDVELRCDPISGHTALYWYRQSLGQGLEFLIYFQGNSAPDKSGLPSDRFSAERTGGSVSTLTIQRTQQEDSAVYLCASSLALVLHPYNEQFFGPGTRLTVL.

The chain employs TRBV15 and TRBJ2-1, with D possibly being TRBD1 (6 bases). V was pared by 6 bases and J by 8 bases, with 20 bases between. Germline CDR1 and CDR2: LNHNV and YYDKDF (reference sequence). CDR3 length equals 15 residues. The DNA of the CDR3 is TGTGCCACCAGGGTGGGGGCGAATCATGGGGATGAGCAGTTCTTC. It encodes CATRVGANHGDEQFF.